The rows below give T cell receptor beta chains drawn from one sample of a study of cytomegalovirus exposure and HLA in healthy donors. Data came from immunoSEQ multiplex PCR; TCRdb stores just in-frame clones and leaves some out. This table holds some 120,000 clones, approximately 80% found once. Sequenced material: PBMCs. The receptors come from a woman between 40 and 55 years old in good health and CMV-seropositive. The conserved cysteine and the conserved F or W are not part of the CDR3 here. The order of the fields is J gene, V gene, clone size, CDR3 protein. Rows give clone size only sometimes, using once, few, many, or a class for an expanded clone.

TRBJ1-1 TRBV30 . AWTGPPDTEAF
TRBJ2-1 TRBV14 . ASSLSGLAGGEYEQF
TRBJ1-2 TRBV21-1 . ASSNRGRGHGYT
TRBJ2-5 TRBV5-1 . ASSKTSGQETQY
TRBJ1-4 TRBV5-4 . ASSLEQREEKLF
TRBJ2-1 TRBV5-1 . ASSLADRDSNEQF
TRBJ1-2 TRBV5-4 . ASSPKGAYGYT
TRBJ2-3 TRBV5-1 . ASSLAASGGTDTQY
TRBJ2-2 TRBV18 . ASSPRQGTTGELF
TRBJ1-1 TRBV2 once ASRRDPEAF
TRBJ1-3 TRBV6-1 . ASSEADRSRGNTIY
TRBJ2-3 TRBV7-2 . ASSLGSHRDTDTQY
TRBJ2-1 TRBV9 . ASSLNSGLSYNEQF
TRBJ1-1 TRBV6-6 few ASSYSRRDTEAF
TRBJ2-1 TRBV28 once ASSFSHRNNEQF
TRBJ1-1 TRBV5-1 . ASSLDGGAHTEAF
TRBJ2-7 TRBV4-1 . ASSQGQGFYEQY
TRBJ2-3 TRBV2 . ASSVGTSGGLSTDTQY
TRBJ2-1 TRBV5-1 . ASKRDRGYNEQF
TRBJ2-7 TRBV15 . ATSLHSSYEQY
TRBJ2-5 TRBV28 . ASRHAHYERSYQETQY
TRBJ2-7 TRBV27 . ASSFLRQGAGEQY
TRBJ1-1 TRBV7-3 . ASSQGQNTEAF
TRBJ2-1 TRBV6-5 . ASSDYSQGEVLF
TRBJ2-7 TRBV1 . TSSQRDDYHLYEQY
TRBJ1-1 TRBV7-2 . ASSLLQGRSEAF
TRBJ1-1 TRBV5-6 . ASSLVGGKNTEAF
TRBJ2-3 TRBV5-1 . ASSLAVAGTDTQY
TRBJ2-1 TRBV2 once ASSESRSSYNEQF
TRBJ1-1 TRBV6-5 . ASSYIGGPTEAF
TRBJ2-5 TRBV25-1 . ASSEGGLAVQETQY
TRBJ2-3 TRBV5-6 . ASSSLLAGGGDTQY
TRBJ2-5 TRBV6-5 . ASRPIRAAQETQY
TRBJ2-1 TRBV5-1 few ASKKDWDYNEQF
TRBJ1-2 TRBV9 few ASSVDITGVKGYT
TRBJ1-3 TRBV6-6 . ASSPGQPNTIY
TRBJ1-3 TRBV2 . ASSPRQRNTIY
TRBJ2-7 TRBV21-1 . ASSPDPRASGRGDEQY
TRBJ1-4 TRBV30 . AWAGTGLEKLF
TRBJ1-2 TRBV28 once ASSPGTGGFNGYT
TRBJ1-2 TRBV2 . ASSERQLGYT
TRBJ2-6 TRBV19 . ASRGQGAANVLT
TRBJ1-2 TRBV11-2 few ASSPSRGYGYT
TRBJ2-7 TRBV19 . ASSEVQTPTLEQY
TRBJ2-7 TRBV4-1 . ASSQPGRGKSYEQY
TRBJ2-7 TRBV18 . ASSQKPGGQGGYEQY
TRBJ2-3 TRBV6-5 . ASSGRLAGSDTQY
TRBJ2-7 TRBV11-2 few ASSPLRGRAYEQY
TRBJ1-4 TRBV29-1 . SVAGTGGSATNEKLF
TRBJ2-1 TRBV11-3 . ASSLGAGGRDEQF
TRBJ1-1 TRBV6-1 . ASNRVNTEAF
TRBJ1-2 TRBV30 . AWSVRVGYT
TRBJ2-7 TRBV5-1 . ASSLVVGAVTYEQY
TRBJ2-7 TRBV6-4 . ASSAREGPYEQY
TRBJ2-7 TRBV6-5 . ASGTLYSYEQY
TRBJ1-2 TRBV28 . ASSLGGSQEGGYT
TRBJ2-5 TRBV7-8 . ASSLIFVEETQY
TRBJ1-1 TRBV6-1 . ASIGYRADTEAF
TRBJ2-7 TRBV7-6 few ASSFGSGPYEQY
TRBJ2-7 TRBV2 . ASSEGSGLLIQQY